This T cell receptor (beta chain) was recorded in a study of OX40 agonist ivuxolimab in advanced cancers. With regard to the full study: Ivuxolimab was an agonistic, fully human IgG2 monoclonal antibody directed against OX40 (CD134), a costimulatory receptor. Among the 50 to 55 dose-escalation patients, around 19 had hepatocellular carcinoma, roughly 15 melanoma, 9 renal cell carcinoma and 9 head and neck cancer. Peripheral TCRbeta sequencing aimed to test whether ivuxolimab altered TCR sequence diversity and caused clonal T-cell expansion. Three dose-escalation patients achieved partial responses, one with hepatocellular carcinoma and two with cutaneous melanoma. In the dose-escalation cohort, 82.7% of patients were male, and the mean age was approximately 64 years, with a range of about 23 to 90. Intravenous ivuxolimab was administered to patients every 2 weeks at six dose levels: 0.01, 0.1, 0.3, 1.5, 3 and 10 mg/kg. The paper describes the monotherapy dose-escalation part (N = 52 patients) of the phase I trial of ivuxolimab. Prior anti-PD-1, anti-PD-L1 or anti-CTLA-4 therapy was permitted, and checkpoint inhibitors had been received by about 44% of dose-escalation patients. Paper-wide results and their limitations: On average, CD8+ T cells showed more expanded clones than CD4+ T cells after ivuxolimab. Partial responders in the 0.1-3.0 mg/kg groups had among the lowest normalized peripheral clonal expansion, especially among CD8+ T cells. Low levels of normalized T-cell clonal expansion were also seen in some patients who did not respond. At doses of 0.1 to 3.0 mg/kg, clonal expansion of both CD4+ and CD8+ T cells in blood was seen between baseline and week 6. Antigen specificity was not determined for the clonally expanded peripheral T cells.

Genomic DNA was isolated from the sorted cells so that the TCRbeta CDR3 region could be sequenced. TCRbeta CDR3 regions were sequenced using the immunoSEQ Assay. Here the immuneACCESS table is served through TCRdb, limited to in-frame sequences with V and J called. Missing clones are a known gap in these copies; in checked studies unresolved V genes cover under half, and the rest lacks a known reason. This sample has approximately 84,000 clones in its table, and about 80% of those were observed once. The top ten hold around 2.7% of the sample. About this clone: This clone's antigen is unknown. Per-base qualities were not stored, and no clone one base away is much larger.

The CDR3 numbers 13 residues from cysteine through phenylalanine. Only CDR3 DNA is held: 39 bases, read in frame from base 1. The V end loses 3 bases and the J end loses 2 bases, and a stretch of 7 bases separates them. Looking up the germline V gene yields CDR1 MDHEN and CDR2 SYDVKM. The trial excluded patients who had a history of autoimmune disease or were on systemic immunosuppression. Peripheral blood for TCR sequencing was drawn from every dose cohort at baseline, at cycle 4 day 1 and at cycle 7 day 1. The samples were taken from a phase I, first-in-human, multicenter, open-label dose-escalation trial of ivuxolimab. Adults with locally advanced or metastatic melanoma, renal cell, hepatocellular, or head and neck squamous cell carcinoma were enrolled in the trial. Before TCR sequencing, CD4+ T cells and CD8+ T cells from peripheral blood were sorted into separate populations.

The rearranged segments are TRBV28 and TRBJ2-5; no confident D gene assignment can be made. The TCR sequence derives from an adult with an advanced solid tumor such as melanoma, head and neck, liver or kidney cancer. This specimen was CD4+ or CD8+ T cells sorted from blood, taken in a trial of the OX40 agonist ivuxolimab. The nucleotide sequence reads TGTGCCAGCAGTTTTCCGACTCAAGAGACCCAGTACTTC. It codes for CASSFPTQETQYF.